Sequencing of this TCR beta chain was carried out in a study of cytomegalovirus exposure and HLA in healthy donors (dated by TCRdb to about 2017). For the study in its entirety: An earlier analysis of 587 of the donors reported roughly 300 Gb of sequence data and around 100 million unique TCR beta sequences obtained from about 179 million T cells. Roughly 310 gigabases of sequencing data and around 87 million unique TCR sequences were included in an early release covering about 700 HLA-typed donors. Of the 300 to 400 genotyped donors, 65% to 90% fell in the genetic ancestry cluster associated with self-reported Caucasian donors. The study aimed to test whether cataloging public T cell receptors could reveal signatures of past pathogen exposure. Using immunosequencing, the study profiled T cell repertoires from about 610 subjects and related those repertoires to cytomegalovirus serostatus. A separate validation cohort of 90 to 150 different subjects was used in addition to the roughly 700-subject first cohort. High-throughput TCR immunosequencing, statistical association of individual TCRs with disease status, and machine learning were combined to predict cytomegalovirus infection status. To study patterns of TCR occurrence, a later analysis re-analyzed previously published TCR beta repertoires from more than 550 donors and added high-resolution HLA genotyping. The later analysis used no new phenotypic data to find candidate immune exposures, relying instead on TCR beta sequences and their occurrence across donors. In an earlier analysis of 500 to 650 of the donors, high-throughput TCR beta sequencing was used to judge whether each TCR beta V gene segment behaved as functional or pseudogenic. Donor age, sex, ethnicity and CMV serostatus were collected together with the repertoire data. In a later genetic analysis, genome-wide SNP genotypes for 398 of the 666 donors were used, and that subset was treated as a discovery cohort. All discovery cohort repertoires had been generated using a single sequencing platform. Both class I and class II loci were covered by HLA typing, at four-digit resolution. The number of typed donors differed by locus: roughly 629-630 for A, B, C, DRB1 and DQB1; about 520 for DQA1; 606 for DPA1; and about 470 for DPB1. Roughly 5 DR-DQ haplotypes were handled as single units for association and clustering because linkage in the cohort was strong. Among a few hundred genotyped donors of the cohort, an average of 235,054 unique TCR beta nucleotide sequences were sequenced per donor, around a sixth of them non-productive.

The CDR3 runs 15 amino acids, cysteine and phenylalanine included. The read is trimmed to its CDR3 DNA, 45 bases read in frame from base 1. V is cut back by 4 bases and J by 4 bases, with 8 bases in the junction unmatched. CDR1 and CDR2, looked up from the germline V gene, are SGHRS and YFSETQ. The count of this clone is one. No antigen is known for it. Base qualities are not at hand, and no much larger clone is one base apart. The library was prepared using the immunoSEQ multiplex PCR assay. A mixture of 60 forward primers for TCR Vbeta segments and 13 reverse primers for TCR Jbeta segments was used in the multiplex PCR. A multiplex PCR assay on genomic DNA amplified the CDR3 region of rearranged TCR beta genes. The Illumina HiSeq System was used to sequence the amplified TCR beta libraries as 87-base-pair reads. The authors' pipeline ran thus. In a later analysis, approximately 74 million unique TCR beta chains were counted across the 650 to 750 repertoires, and around 11 million of these chains were shared by at least two donors. Raw reads were error-corrected and collapsed into unique sequences by a nearest-neighbor algorithm in which closely related sequences were merged to remove PCR and sequencing errors. V, D and J gene segments were assigned by aligning CDR3 sequences to IMGT reference sequences. Each retained sequence needed at least a six-nucleotide match to both a V gene segment and a J gene segment. A rearrangement counted as productive if the CDR3 had no stop codons and remained in frame with V and J, and every other rearrangement counted as non-productive. Following IMGT convention, CDR3 was defined as the stretch from the second conserved V-encoded cysteine up to the conserved J-encoded phenylalanine. In an earlier analysis of around 570 of the donors, sequences lacking an unambiguous match to a single V gene segment were excluded. An earlier analysis of a few hundred of the donors called V segments functional above 56.7% productive rearrangements and segregating when the between-donor standard deviation exceeded 5%. A statistical classification framework was built to diagnose cytomegalovirus status from the catalog of TCR beta chain sequences. In a later analysis, V and J genes were assigned by comparing TCR nucleotide sequences against IMGT/GENE-DB human TR gene sequences. Using the TCRdist pipeline, a later analysis assigned CDR3 sequences along with most-parsimonious VDJ recombination scenarios. In a later analysis, each TCR beta chain was defined by its CDR3 amino acid sequence together with its V-gene family, and reads lacking a unique V-gene family were excluded. To address suspected cross-contamination and a sequencing artifact, a later analysis removed 450 to 700 highly shared, low-generation-probability nucleotide sequences. For each public chain, a later analysis derived a clonal expansion index from normalized ranks of inferred template counts within each repertoire. In a later analysis, generation probabilities were computed using a VDJ recombination model fitted to out-of-frame rearrangements, and the results were checked against IGoR. In a later analysis, hypergeometric tests were used to score TCR-TCR, TCR-HLA and TCR-CMV co-occurrence, with a repertoire-size bias correction applied to TCR pairs. To estimate false discovery rates, a later analysis permuted the HLA or CMV assignments 20 times. In a later analysis, co-occurring TCRs were grouped using DBSCAN, and TCRdist sequence similarity was added for clustering within HLA-allele-positive subsets. Co-occurrence clustering excluded repertoires with fewer than 30,000 or more than 120,000 public chains, plus five with anomalous nucleotide sharing. Sourced from immuneACCESS, this table was stored by TCRdb with only in-frame sequences that have V and J called. A share of the clones is absent; for the studies checked, an unresolved V gene accounts for under half, and the remainder has no known explanation. Clone size and the V and J calls come from that table; the DNA yielded D and trimming. This sample has under 200,000 clones in its table, and around three quarters of those were observed once. Less than 2% of the sample is in the top ten clones.

The paper's findings and limits, for the study overall: Several of the top co-occurrence clusters appeared to be linked to parvovirus B19, influenza, CMV and Epstein-Barr virus, according to a later analysis. Because counts were too low, about 18 rarely observed V segments, including chromosome 9 orphons, were excluded from the earlier analysis of some 540 of the donors. The classifier was reported to diagnose cytomegalovirus status with high specificity and sensitivity in both the original cohort and the validation cohort. Compared with the approximately 710-donor mean, donors in an Asian-associated ancestry cluster had fewer N-insertions in productive TCRs, according to a later genetic analysis. When HLA alleles, especially DR and DQ, strongly co-occurred, attributing TCR associations to individual alleles was difficult. Sequencing depth was assumed to be roughly uniform across donors in the presence/absence analyses, though that assumption may not hold. Linkage disequilibrium might explain the correlated functional status among segregating V segments, but an unknown experimental factor could not be ruled out. In a later genetic analysis, a missense DCLRE1C variant was associated with V-gene and J-gene trimming of TCR beta chains, and the association was replicated in an independent cohort. A later analysis found that TCR association rates varied across HLA loci, with DRB1 alleles showing the most associated TCRs and HLA-C alleles the fewest. A cluster of highly shared sequence variants was judged likely to represent a technical artifact of the sequencing pipeline. For the cohort, immune exposure information was limited to CMV serostatus. While some public TCRs were present in many individuals, most TCR sequences turned up only very rarely across donors. HLA typing was unavailable for some donors at each locus, so association tests used only the typed subset. Some IMGT-functional V segments, including TRBV6-2 and TRBV6-3, could not be told apart with the 87-base-pair reads, so those segments were excluded. In a later analysis, most CMV-associated TCR beta chains were found to appear HLA-restricted, with HLA associations seemingly driven largely by CMV exposure. According to the authors, the approach could potentially be generalized to other disease states and immunological phenotypes. A further reported finding was that TCR beta sequences accurately predicted the HLA-A and HLA-B alleles for most subjects in the first cohort. The cohort was sequenced for TCR beta chains only, and without alpha or paired-chain data the features that could be detected were limited. An earlier analysis of approximately 530 of the donors showed that most TCR beta V segments appeared in productive rearrangements either about 87% or about 30% of the time, which broadly matched IMGT annotations. A few of the identified cytomegalovirus-associated TCR beta chains were confirmed in vitro to be specific for cytomegalovirus antigens. In the study, around 150 TCR beta chains were listed as associated with cytomegalovirus. In a later analysis, HLA-associated TCR beta chains were found to be more clonally expanded and to have lower generation probabilities than equally common non-associated chains. In a later analysis, 16,951 TCR beta sequences were associated with specific HLA alleles at a false discovery rate of 0.05.

The cohort comprised 550 to 700 healthy bone marrow donors. Cohort members were all nominally healthy when sampled, although unrecorded immune exposures were likely present. The donor was CMV seronegative and was included in the group of under 450 seronegative cohort members. A peripheral blood sample was provided by each donor, and peripheral blood mononuclear cells were used for TCR beta sequencing. The Qiagen DNeasy Blood Extraction Kit was used to extract genomic DNA from the blood cell samples. This TCR was recovered from a man aged 40-49 years in good health and CMV-seronegative. The chain is assembled from TRBV5-1 and TRBJ2-7; TRBD1 agrees with 10 junctional bases. Material for sequencing was PBMCs. CDR3 region: CASSGRDRGFYEQYF. The DNA sequence reads TGCGCCAGCAGCGGCCGGGACAGGGGTTTTTACGAGCAGTACTTC.